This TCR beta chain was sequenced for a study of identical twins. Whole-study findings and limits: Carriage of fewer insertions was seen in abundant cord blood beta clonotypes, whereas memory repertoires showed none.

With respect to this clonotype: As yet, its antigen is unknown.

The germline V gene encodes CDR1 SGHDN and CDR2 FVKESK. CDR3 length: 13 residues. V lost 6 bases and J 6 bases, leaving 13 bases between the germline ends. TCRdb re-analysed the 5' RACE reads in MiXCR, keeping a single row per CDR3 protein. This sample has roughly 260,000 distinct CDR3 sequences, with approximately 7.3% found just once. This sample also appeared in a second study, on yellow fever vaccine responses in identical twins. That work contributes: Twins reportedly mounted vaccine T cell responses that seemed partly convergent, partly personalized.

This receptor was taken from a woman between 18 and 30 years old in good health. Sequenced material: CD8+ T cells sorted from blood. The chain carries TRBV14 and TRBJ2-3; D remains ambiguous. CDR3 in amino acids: CASSYPLSDTQYF. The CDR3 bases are TGTGCCAGCAGTTATCCTTTGTCTGATACGCAGTATTTT.